The present entry profiles one TCR beta chain with its context. Its specificity is unknown. The data are from a study of blood T cells in healthy people across ages. Germline CDR1 is SGHTA and CDR2 is FQGNSA. The CDR3 is made up of 15 amino acids. The V gene lost 1 base and the J gene lost 2 bases, with 11 bases spanning the gap. Overall study findings and caveats: Whereas aged donors had fewer naive CD4+ cells, long-lived donors had more of them and higher diversity.

The second PCR ran about 6 to 12 cycles with a sample-barcoded 5' primer and J-beta primers. Per sample, CDR3-containing paired-end reads numbered at least 3 million. TCRdb processed the 5' RACE reads anew with MiXCR; each CDR3 protein has one entry. This table has approximately 1.5 million distinct CDR3 sequences, 35% to 45% appearing once. The origin of this receptor is a woman aged 18-29 years in good health. This chain connects TRBV7-2 to TRBJ2-5; no clear D. The sequencing sample was made of blood. CDR3 region: CASSLDSRHQETQYF. DNA of the CDR3: TGTGCCAGCAGCTTAGATAGCAGACATCAAGAGACCCAGTACTTC.